This TCR beta chain emerged from a study of cytomegalovirus exposure and HLA in healthy donors. Overall study results and limits: The classifier was said to identify cytomegalovirus status with high specificity and sensitivity. For TCR beta chains, V- and J-gene trimming was later linked to a missense DCLRE1C variant. The presence/absence work took it that sequencing depth was about the same across donors. The authors considered a cluster of highly shared sequence variants likely to be a sequencing artifact.

PCR involved 60 Vbeta and 13 Jbeta primers. Using immunoSEQ multiplex PCR, the repertoire was profiled, and TCRdb retains in-frame clones only, with some absent. The sample lists about 140,000 clones, roughly 70% occurring once. For this clone: The target antigen is unknown.

Sequencing used PBMCs. The TCR originated in a man younger than 40 in good health and CMV-seronegative.

CDR3 DNA: TGCGCCAGCAGCCATGGGACAGGGGTGATCTACAATGAGCAGTTCTTC. Protein: CASSHGTGVIYNEQFF. The chain recombines TRBV5-1 with TRBJ2-1, with 10 bases aligning to TRBD1. The ends lost 4 bases at V and 3 bases at J; junction bases unmatched: 7. Germline V gene sequence: CDR1 SGHRS, CDR2 YFSETQ. CDR3 length equals 16 residues. Full variable domain (missing parts from reference TRBV5-1 and TRBJ2-1): KAGVTQTPRYLIKTRGQQVTLSCSPISGHRSVSWYQQTPGQGLQFLFEYFSETQRNKGNFPGRFSGRQFSNSRSEMNVSTLELGDSALYLCASSHGTGVIYNEQFFGPGTRLTVL.